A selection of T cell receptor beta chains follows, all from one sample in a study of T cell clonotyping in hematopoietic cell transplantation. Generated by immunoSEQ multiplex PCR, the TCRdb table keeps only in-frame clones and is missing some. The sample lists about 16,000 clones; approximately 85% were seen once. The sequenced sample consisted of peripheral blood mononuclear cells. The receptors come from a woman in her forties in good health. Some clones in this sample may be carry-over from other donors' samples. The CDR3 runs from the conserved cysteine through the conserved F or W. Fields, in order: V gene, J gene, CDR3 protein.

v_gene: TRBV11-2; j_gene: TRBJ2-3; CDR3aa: CASSSDTQYF
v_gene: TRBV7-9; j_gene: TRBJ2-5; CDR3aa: CASSQDNLWETQYF
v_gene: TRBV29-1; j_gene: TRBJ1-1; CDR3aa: CSVDVTGTEAFF
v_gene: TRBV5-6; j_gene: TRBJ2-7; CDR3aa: CASSPLPQSYEQYF
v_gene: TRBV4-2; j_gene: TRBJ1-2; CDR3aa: CASSQATAGGYTF
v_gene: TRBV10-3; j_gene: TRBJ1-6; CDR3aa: CAISEAPNSPLHF
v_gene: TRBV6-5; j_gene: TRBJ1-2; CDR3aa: CASIQRAGGFYGYTF
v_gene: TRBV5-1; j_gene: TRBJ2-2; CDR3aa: CASSLASSGTNTGELFF
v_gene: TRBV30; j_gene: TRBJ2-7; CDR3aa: CAWSVGGDEQYF
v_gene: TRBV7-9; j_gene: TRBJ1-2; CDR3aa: CASSLGNYGYTF
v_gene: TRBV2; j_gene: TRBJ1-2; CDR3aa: CATTGDNYGYTF
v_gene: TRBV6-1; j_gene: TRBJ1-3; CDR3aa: CASSDVLSGNTIYF
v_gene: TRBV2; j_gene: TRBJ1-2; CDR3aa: CASSEGQNYGYTF
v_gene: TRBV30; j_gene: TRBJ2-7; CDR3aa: CAWSGLTYEQYF
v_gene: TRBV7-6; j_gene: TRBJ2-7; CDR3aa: CASSLVGGGYEQYF
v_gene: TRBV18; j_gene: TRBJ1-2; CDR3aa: CASSPSGTEGYTF
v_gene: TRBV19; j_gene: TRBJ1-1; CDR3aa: CASSTGGPMNTEAFF
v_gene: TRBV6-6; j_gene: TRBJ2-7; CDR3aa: CASSQRQASYEQYF
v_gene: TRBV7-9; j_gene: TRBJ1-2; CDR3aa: CASSLSAGQGEGYTF
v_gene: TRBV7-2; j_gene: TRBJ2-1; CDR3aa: CASSHLAGIYNEQFF
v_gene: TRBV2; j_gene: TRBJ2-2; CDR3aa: CASSASGNTGELFF
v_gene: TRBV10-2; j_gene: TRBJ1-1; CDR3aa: CASSSDRDTEAFF
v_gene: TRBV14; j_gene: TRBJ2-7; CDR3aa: CASSTRGLAGVYEQYF
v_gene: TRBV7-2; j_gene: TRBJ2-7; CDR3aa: CASSPSYEQYF